The source of this TCR beta chain is a study of response to subunit inactivated influenza vaccine. Study-level findings and limits: Few additional T cells are recruited per seasonal influenza vaccination, authors suggested.

With V trimmed by 5 bases and J by 9 bases, 7 bases remained unmatched. Germline assignment: CDR1 SEHNR and CDR2 FQNEAQ (reference sequence). The CDR3 runs to 13 residues. On this clonotype itself: Its antigen is unidentified.

TCRdb fed the RT-PCR reads into MiXCR, producing one record per CDR3 protein. The sample contains approximately 700,000 distinct CDR3 sequences, approximately 13% of which appear only once. Specimen: PBMCs from blood, collected 14 to 15 days before vaccination. The TCR comes from a man aged 50 to 59 who received an inactivated influenza vaccine. V and J are TRBV7-9 and TRBJ2-1; 7 bases fit TRBD2. The CDR3 loop reads CASSPAGQVEQFF. As DNA, the CDR3 is TGTGCCAGCAGCCCAGCGGGGCAAGTTGAGCAGTTCTTC.